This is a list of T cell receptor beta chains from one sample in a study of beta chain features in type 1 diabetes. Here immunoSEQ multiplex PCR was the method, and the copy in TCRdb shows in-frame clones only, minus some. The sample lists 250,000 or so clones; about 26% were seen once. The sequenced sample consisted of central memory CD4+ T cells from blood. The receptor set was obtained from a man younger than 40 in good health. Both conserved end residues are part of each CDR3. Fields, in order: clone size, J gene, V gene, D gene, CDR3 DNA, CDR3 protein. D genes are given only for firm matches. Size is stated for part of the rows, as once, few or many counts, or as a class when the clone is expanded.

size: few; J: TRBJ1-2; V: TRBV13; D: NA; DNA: TGTGCCAGCAGCTCCAGAGGGGCAAGAGCAAGAGGCTACACCTTC; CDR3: CASSSRGARARGYTF
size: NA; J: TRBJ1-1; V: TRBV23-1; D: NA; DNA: TGCGCCAGCAGTCAATCGATTCGACACTTGAACACTGAAGCTTTCTTT; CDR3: CASSQSIRHLNTEAFF
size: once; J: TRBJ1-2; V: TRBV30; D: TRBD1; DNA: TGTGCCTGGAGTGTACGTAGGACAGGGGGCGATGGCTACACCTTC; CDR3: CAWSVRRTGGDGYTF
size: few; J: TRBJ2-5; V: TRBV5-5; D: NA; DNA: TGTGCCAGCAGCTTGGCCCAAGAGACCCAGTACTTC; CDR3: CASSLAQETQYF
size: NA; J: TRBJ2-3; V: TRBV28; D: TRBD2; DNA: TGTGCCAGCAGTTCACCTAGCGGGAGAGTGGATACGCAGTATTTT; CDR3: CASSSPSGRVDTQYF
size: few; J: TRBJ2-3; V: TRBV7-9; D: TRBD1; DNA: TGTGCCAGCAGCTACGGGACAGGGGGCACAGATACGCAGTATTTT; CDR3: CASSYGTGGTDTQYF
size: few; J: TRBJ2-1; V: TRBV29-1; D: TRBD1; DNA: TGCAGCGTTGAAAGGCGGGACAGGAGTTACAATGAGCAGTTCTTC; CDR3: CSVERRDRSYNEQFF
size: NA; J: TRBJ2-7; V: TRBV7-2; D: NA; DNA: TGTGCCAGCAGCTTAGCGAGGAGGGGGGATTCCTACGAGCAGTACTTC; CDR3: CASSLARRGDSYEQYF
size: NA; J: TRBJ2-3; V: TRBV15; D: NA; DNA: TGTGCCACCAGCAGAGCCGCCCCCTCGGGGACGGTTATCACAGATACGCAGTATTTT; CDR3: CATSRAAPSGTVITDTQYF
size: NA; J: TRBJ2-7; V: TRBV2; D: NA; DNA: TGTGCCAGCGGTTCACATAAGAGCTCCTACGAGCAGTACTTC; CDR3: CASGSHKSSYEQYF
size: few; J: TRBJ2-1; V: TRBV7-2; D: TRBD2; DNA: TGTGCCAGCAGCCGGTTGGGACTAGCGGGGAACAATGAGCAGTTCTTC; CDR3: CASSRLGLAGNNEQFF
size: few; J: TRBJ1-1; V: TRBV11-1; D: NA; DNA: TGTGCCAGCAGCCCCCAACAGGGTAACACTGAAGCTTTCTTT; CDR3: CASSPQQGNTEAFF
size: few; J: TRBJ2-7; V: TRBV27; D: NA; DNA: TGTGCCAGCAGTTTGGCGATTGGGTCGTCCTACGAGCAGTACTTC; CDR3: CASSLAIGSSYEQYF
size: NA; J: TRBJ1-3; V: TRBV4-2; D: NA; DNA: TGTGCCAGCAGCCAAGTGAGCACGGTCTGGAGAAACACCATATATTTT; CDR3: CASSQVSTVWRNTIYF
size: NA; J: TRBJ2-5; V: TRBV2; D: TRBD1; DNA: TGTGCCAGCAGCTTTACAGGGGTTGGGGAGACCCAGTACTTC; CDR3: CASSFTGVGETQYF
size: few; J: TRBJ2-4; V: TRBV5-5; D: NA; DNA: TGTGCCAGCAGCCTAGATCCAGGGGCCAAAAACATTCAGTACTTC; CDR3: CASSLDPGAKNIQYF
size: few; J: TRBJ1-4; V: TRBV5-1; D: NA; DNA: TGCGCCAGCAGCTTGGGGAATGAAAAACTGTTTTTT; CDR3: CASSLGNEKLFF
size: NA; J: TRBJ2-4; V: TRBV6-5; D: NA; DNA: TGTGCCAGCAGTTACTTCTCCAACCAAGCCAAAAACATTCAGTACTTC; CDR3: CASSYFSNQAKNIQYF
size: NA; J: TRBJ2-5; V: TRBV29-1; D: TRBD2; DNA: TGCAGCGTTGTGGGAACTAGCGGACAAGAGACCCAGTACTTC; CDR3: CSVVGTSGQETQYF
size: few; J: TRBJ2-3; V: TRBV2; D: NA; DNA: TGTGCCAGCAAGGAGGGGCCGAGCACAGATACGCAGTATTTT; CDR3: CASKEGPSTDTQYF
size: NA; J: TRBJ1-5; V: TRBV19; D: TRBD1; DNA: TGTGCCAGTAGAGAGTCGACAGGGGATTATCAGCCCCAGCATTTT; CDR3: CASRESTGDYQPQHF
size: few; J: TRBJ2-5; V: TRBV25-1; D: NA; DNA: TGTGCCAGCAGTGAAGAAGGGAAGCTCCAAGAGACCCAGTACTTC; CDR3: CASSEEGKLQETQYF
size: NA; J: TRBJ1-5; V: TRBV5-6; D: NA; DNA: TGTGCCAGCAGCTTGGGACGCCTCGAGCCCCAGCATTTT; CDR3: CASSLGRLEPQHF
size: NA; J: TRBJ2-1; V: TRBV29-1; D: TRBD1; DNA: TGCAGCGTTGCTGGCCGGGACAGCAATGAGCAGTTCTTC; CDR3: CSVAGRDSNEQFF
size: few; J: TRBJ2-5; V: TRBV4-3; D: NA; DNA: TGCGCCAGCAGCCCATCAGGGGCCTACCAAGAGACCCAGTACTTC; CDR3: CASSPSGAYQETQYF
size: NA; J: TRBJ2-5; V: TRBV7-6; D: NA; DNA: TGTGCCAGCAGCCCATCGTCGGGGTTTGTGGAGACCCAGTACTTC; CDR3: CASSPSSGFVETQYF
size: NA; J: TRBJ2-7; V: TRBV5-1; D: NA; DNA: TGCGCCAGCAGCGTCATGGACGGCTCCGAGCAGTACTTC; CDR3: CASSVMDGSEQYF
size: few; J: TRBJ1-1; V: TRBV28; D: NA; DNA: TGTGCCAGCCGAATCGGGGCAGGAGAGAACACTGAAGCTTTCTTT; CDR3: CASRIGAGENTEAFF
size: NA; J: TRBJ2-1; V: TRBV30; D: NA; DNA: TGTGCCTGGGCCTCACGGAATGAGCAGTTCTTC; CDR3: CAWASRNEQFF
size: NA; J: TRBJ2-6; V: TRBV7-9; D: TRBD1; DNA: TGTGCCAGCAGCGCCCGGGGACAGGCGGCCTCTGGGGCCAACGTCCTGACTTTC; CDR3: CASSARGQAASGANVLTF
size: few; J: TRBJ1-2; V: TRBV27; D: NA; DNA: TGTGCCAGCAGTTTAGACCGGAACTACTATGGCTACACCTTC; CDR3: CASSLDRNYYGYTF
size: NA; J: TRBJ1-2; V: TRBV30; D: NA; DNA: TGTGCCTGGAGTGCCTCATGGACAGCTAACTATGGCTACACCTTC; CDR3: CAWSASWTANYGYTF
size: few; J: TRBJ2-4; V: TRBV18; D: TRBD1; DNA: TGTGCCAGCTCACCACCGACAGGGGAAAACATTCAGTACTTC; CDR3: CASSPPTGENIQYF
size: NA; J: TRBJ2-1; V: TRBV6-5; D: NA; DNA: TGTGCCAGCAGTTCGACCGGGACGAGTGAGTTCTTC; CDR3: CASSSTGTSEFF
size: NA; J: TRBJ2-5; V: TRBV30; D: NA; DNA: TGTGCCTGGAGTGCCGAAGAGACCCAGTACTTC; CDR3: CAWSAEETQYF
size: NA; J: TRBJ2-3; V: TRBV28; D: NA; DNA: TGTGCCAGCACCCCCCCTCCGGGGAGCGGCCCCGGGACAGATACGCAGTATTTT; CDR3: CASTPPPGSGPGTDTQYF
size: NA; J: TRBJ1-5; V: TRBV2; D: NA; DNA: TGTGCCAGCAGTGCGACGGATAGCAATCAGCCCCAGCATTTT; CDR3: CASSATDSNQPQHF
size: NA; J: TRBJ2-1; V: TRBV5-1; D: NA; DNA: TGCGCCAGCAGCCTGTTCCGGGACGGATACAGTGAGCAGTTCTTC; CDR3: CASSLFRDGYSEQFF
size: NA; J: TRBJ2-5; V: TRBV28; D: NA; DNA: TGTGCCAGCACCGAGGGCTGGGGTGGGACCCAGTACTTC; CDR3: CASTEGWGGTQYF
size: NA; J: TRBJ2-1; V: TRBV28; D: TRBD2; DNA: TGTGCCAGCAGTTCTAGCGGGAGTAGCAGGGAGCAGTTCTTC; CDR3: CASSSSGSSREQFF
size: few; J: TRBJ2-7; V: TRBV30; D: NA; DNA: TGTGCCTGGAAAGTGGACTTAAGCTCCTACGAGCAGTACTTC; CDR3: CAWKVDLSSYEQYF
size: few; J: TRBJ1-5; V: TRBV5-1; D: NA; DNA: TGCGCCAGCAGCCCGGGGCTTAGCAATCAGCCCCAGCATTTT; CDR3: CASSPGLSNQPQHF
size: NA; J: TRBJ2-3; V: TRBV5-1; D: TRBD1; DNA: TGCGCCAGCAGCTCAGGGGGCGGCCCAGATACGCAGTATTTT; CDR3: CASSSGGGPDTQYF
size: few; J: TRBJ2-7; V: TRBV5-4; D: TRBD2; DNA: TGTGCCAGCAGCCGAGGCGGACCTGGCGGGAGAGGGCACGAGCAGTACTTC; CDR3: CASSRGGPGGRGHEQYF
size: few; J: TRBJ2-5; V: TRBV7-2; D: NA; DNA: TGTGCCAGCAGCTTAACGGGAGCGGCAGAGACCCAGTACTTC; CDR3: CASSLTGAAETQYF
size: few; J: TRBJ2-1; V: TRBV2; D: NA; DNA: TGTGCCAGCAGTGACAATGGATTTGAGCAGTTCTTC; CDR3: CASSDNGFEQFF